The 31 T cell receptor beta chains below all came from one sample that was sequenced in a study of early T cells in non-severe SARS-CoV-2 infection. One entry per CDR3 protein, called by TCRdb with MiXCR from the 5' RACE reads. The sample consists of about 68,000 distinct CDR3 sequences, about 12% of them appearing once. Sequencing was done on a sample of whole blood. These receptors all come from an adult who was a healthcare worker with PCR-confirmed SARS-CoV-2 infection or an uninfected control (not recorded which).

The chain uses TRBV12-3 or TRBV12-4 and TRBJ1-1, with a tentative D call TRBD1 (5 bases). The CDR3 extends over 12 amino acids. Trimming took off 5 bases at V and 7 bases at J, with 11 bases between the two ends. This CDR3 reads CASSRAGDEAFF. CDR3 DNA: TGTGCCAGCAGTCGGGCGGGGGATGAAGCTTTCTTT.

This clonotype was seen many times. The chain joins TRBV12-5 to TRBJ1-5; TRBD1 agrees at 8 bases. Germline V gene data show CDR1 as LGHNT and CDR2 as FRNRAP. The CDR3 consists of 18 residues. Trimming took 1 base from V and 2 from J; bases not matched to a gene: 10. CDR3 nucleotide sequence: TGTGCTAGTGGTTTGGCTTGGACAGGGCGTTGGGGCAATCAGCCCCAGCATTTT. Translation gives CASGLAWTGRWGNQPQHF. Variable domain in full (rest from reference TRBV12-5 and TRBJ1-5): DARVTQTPRHKVTEMGQEVTMRCQPILGHNTVFWYRQTMMQGLELLAYFRNRAPLDDSGMPKDRFSAEMPDATLATLKIQPSEPRDSAVYFCASGLAWTGRWGNQPQHFGDGTRLSIL.

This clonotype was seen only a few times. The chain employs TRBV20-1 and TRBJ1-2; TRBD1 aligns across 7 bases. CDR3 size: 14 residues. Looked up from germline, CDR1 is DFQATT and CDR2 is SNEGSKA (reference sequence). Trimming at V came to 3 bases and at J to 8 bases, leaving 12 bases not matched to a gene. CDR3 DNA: TGCAGTGCTAGCCTCCCCGGGACAGTCCGCGGCTACACCTTC. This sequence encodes CSASLPGTVRGYTF.

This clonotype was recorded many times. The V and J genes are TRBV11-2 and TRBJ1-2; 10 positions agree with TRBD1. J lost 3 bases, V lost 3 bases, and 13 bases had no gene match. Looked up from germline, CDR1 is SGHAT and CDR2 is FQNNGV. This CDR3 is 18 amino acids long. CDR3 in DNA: TGTGCCAGCAGCTTTGGGGTCTCCGGGACAGGGGCCTACTATGGCTACACCTTC. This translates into CASSFGVSGTGAYYGYTF.

CDR3 DNA: TGTGCCAGCAGTTGGGGTTCACCCCTCCACTTT. It is translated as CASSWGSPLHF. This chain connects TRBV6-2 or TRBV6-3 to TRBJ1-6; no firm D call. Per the germline V gene, CDR1 is MNHEY and CDR2 is SVGEGT. The V end was cut by 4 bases, the J end by 9 bases, with 4 bases between. This CDR3 has 11 amino acids.

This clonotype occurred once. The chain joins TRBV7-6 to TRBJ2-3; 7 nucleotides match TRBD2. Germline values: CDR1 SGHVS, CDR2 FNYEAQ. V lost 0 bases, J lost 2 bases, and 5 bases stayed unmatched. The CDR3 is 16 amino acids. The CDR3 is CASSLAAGGNTDTQYF. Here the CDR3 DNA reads TGTGCCAGCAGCTTAGCAGCCGGGGGGAACACAGATACGCAGTATTTT.

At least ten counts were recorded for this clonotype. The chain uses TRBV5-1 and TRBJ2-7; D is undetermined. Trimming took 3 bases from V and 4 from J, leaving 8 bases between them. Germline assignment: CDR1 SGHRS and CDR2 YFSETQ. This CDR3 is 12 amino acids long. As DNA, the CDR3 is TGCGCCAGCAGCTCCGGAGCGTACGAGCAGTACTTC. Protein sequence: CASSSGAYEQYF.

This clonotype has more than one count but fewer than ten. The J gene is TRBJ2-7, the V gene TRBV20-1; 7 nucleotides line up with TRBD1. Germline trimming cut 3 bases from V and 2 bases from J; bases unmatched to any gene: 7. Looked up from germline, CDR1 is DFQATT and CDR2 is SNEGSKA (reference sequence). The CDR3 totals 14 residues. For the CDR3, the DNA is TGCAGTGCTAGGAACCCTGGGACAGCCTACGAGCAGTACTTC. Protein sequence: CSARNPGTAYEQYF.

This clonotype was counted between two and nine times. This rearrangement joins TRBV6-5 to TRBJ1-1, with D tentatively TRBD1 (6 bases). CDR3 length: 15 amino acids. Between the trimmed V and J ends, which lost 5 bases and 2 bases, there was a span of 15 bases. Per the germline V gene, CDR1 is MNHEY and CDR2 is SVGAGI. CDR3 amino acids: CASSASGAINTEAFF. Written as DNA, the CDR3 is TGTGCCAGCAGTGCCTCAGGGGCGATTAACACTGAAGCTTTCTTT.

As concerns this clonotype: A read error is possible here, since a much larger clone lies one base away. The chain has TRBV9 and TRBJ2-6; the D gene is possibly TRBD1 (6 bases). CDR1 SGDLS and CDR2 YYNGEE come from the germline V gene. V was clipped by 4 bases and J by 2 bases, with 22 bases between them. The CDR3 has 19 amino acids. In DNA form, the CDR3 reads TGTGCCAGCAGCCCCCGGCCACAGGGTTCCCCCCCTGGGGCCAACGTCCTGACTTTC. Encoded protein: CASSPRPQGSPPGANVLTF.

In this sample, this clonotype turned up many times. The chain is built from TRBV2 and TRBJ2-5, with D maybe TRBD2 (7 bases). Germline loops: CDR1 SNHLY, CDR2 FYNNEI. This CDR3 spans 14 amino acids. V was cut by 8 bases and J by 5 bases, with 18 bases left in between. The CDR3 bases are TGTGCCAGCGGGGATCCGGGGGGCCTGGAGACCCAGTACTTC. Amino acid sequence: CASGDPGGLETQYF.

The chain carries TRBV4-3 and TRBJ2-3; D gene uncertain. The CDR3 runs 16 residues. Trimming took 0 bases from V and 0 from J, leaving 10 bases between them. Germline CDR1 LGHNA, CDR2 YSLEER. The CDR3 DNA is TGCGCCAGCAGCCAAGAGGTCTCAGGAAGCACAGATACGCAGTATTTT. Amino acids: CASSQEVSGSTDTQYF.

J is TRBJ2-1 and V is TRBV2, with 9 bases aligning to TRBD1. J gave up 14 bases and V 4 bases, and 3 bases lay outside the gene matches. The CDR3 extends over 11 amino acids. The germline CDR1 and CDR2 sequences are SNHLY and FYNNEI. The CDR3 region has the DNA TGTGCCAGCAGTGGGAGGACAGGGGAGTTCTTC. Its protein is CASSGRTGEFF.

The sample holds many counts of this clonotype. The CDR3 is CASCWTGRTDTQYF. In nucleotides, the CDR3 is TGTGCCAGCTGTTGGACAGGGCGCACAGATACGCAGTATTTT. J is TRBJ2-3 and V is TRBV12-3 or TRBV12-4; TRBD1 matches at 8 bases. This CDR3 has 14 residues. The J segment lost 1 base and the V segment lost 8 bases, leaving 5 bases of the junction unmatched.

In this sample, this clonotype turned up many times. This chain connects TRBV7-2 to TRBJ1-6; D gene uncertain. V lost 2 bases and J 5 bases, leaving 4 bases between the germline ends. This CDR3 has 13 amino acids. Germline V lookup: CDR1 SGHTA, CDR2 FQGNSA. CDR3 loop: CASSLLNNSPLHF. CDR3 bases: TGTGCCAGCAGCTTATTAAATAATTCACCCCTCCACTTT.

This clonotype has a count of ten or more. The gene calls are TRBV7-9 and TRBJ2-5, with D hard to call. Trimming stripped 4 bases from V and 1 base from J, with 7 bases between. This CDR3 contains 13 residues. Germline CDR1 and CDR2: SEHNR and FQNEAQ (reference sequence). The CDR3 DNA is TGTGCCAGCAGCTCCTATCTCCAAGAGACCCAGTACTTC. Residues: CASSSYLQETQYF.

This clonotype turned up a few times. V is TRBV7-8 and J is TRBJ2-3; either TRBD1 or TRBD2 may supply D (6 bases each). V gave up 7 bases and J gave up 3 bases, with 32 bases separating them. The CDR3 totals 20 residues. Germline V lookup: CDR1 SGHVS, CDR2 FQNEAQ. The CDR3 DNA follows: TGTGCCAGCACCGTACCGTCCACTCCGGCGGGGACACGGATTACAGATACGCAGTATTTT. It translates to CASTVPSTPAGTRITDTQYF.

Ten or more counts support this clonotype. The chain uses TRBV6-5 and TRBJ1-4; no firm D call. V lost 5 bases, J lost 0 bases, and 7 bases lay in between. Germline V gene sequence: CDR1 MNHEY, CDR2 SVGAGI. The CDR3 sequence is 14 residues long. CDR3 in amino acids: CASSVRATNEKLFF. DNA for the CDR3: TGTGCCAGCAGTGTAAGAGCAACTAATGAAAAACTGTTTTTT.

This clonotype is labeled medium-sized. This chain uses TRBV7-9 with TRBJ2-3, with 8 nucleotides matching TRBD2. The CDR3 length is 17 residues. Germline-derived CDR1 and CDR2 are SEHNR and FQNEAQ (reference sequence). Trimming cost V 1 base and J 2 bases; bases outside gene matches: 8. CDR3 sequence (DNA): TGTGCCAGCAGCTTAGAGGGACTAGTCCCCTTCACAGATACGCAGTATTTT. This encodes CASSLEGLVPFTDTQYF.

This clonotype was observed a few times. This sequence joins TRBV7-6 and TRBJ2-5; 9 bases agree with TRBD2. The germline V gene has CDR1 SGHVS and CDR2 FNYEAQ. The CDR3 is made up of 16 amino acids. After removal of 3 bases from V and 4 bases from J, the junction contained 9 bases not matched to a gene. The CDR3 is CASSLSGLAGRETQYF. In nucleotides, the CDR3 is TGTGCCAGCAGCTTGTCCGGGCTAGCGGGGAGAGAGACCCAGTACTTC.

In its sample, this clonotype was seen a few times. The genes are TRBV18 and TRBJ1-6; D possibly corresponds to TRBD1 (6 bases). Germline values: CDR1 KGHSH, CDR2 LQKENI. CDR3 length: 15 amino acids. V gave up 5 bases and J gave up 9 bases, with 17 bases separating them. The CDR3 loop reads CASSSGQPSTSPLHF. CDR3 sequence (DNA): TGTGCCAGCTCATCCGGACAGCCATCCACTTCACCCCTCCACTTT.

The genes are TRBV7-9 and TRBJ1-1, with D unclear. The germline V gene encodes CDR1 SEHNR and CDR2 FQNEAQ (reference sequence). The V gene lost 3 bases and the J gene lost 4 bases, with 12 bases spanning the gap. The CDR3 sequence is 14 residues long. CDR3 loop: CASSFTTASTEAFF. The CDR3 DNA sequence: TGTGCCAGCAGCTTTACCACGGCATCCACTGAAGCTTTCTTT.

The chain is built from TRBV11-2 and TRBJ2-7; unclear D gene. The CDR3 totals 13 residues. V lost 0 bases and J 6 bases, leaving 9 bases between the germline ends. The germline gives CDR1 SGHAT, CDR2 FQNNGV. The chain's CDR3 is CASSLDSGTEQYF. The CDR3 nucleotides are TGTGCCAGCAGCTTAGACTCAGGAACCGAGCAGTACTTC. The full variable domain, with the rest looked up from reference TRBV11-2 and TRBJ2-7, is EAGVAQSPRYKIIEKRQSVAFWCNPISGHATLYWYQQILGQGPKLLIQFQNNGVVDDSQLPKDRFSAERLKGVDSTLKIQPAKLEDSAVYLCASSLDSGTEQYFGPGTRLTVT.

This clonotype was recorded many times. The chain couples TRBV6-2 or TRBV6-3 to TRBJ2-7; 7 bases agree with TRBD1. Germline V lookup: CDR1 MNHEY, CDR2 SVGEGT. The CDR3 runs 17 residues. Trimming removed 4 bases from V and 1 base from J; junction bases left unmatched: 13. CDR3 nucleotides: TGTGCCAGCAGTTCCCCCGGCCGCACAGGGGTGTCCTACGAGCAGTACTTC. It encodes CASSSPGRTGVSYEQYF.

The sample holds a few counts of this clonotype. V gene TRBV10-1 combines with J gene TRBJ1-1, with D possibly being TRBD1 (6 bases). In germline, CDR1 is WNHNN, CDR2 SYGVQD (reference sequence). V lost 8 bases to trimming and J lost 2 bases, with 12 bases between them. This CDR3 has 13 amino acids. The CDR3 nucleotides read TGCGCCAGCGGTACAGGGCCTAACACTGAAGCTTTCTTT. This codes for CASGTGPNTEAFF.

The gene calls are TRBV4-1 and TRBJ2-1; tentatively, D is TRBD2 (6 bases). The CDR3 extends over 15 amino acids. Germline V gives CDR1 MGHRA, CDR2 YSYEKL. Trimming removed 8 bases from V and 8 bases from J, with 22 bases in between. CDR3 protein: CASPGTLLSQDEQFF. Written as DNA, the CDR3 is TGCGCCAGCCCCGGGACTCTCCTTAGTCAGGATGAGCAGTTCTTC.

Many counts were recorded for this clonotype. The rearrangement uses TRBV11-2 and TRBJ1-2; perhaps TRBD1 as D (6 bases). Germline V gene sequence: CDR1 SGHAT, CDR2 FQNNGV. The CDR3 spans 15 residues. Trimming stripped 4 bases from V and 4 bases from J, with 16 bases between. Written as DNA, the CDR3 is TGTGCCAGCAGCTCGGGGGCGGACAGCCTCTATGGCTACACCTTC. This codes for CASSSGADSLYGYTF.

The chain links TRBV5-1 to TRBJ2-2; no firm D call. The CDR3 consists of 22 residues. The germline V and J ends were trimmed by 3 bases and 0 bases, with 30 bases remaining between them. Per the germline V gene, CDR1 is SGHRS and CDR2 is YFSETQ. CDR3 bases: TGCGCCAGCAGCTCAAATTCCAAAACTGACGCCGACCCCCGTCCGAACACCGGGGAGCTGTTTTTT. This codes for CASSSNSKTDADPRPNTGELFF.

The CDR3 reads CASSMGLANEQFF. The CDR3 region has the DNA TGTGCCAGTAGTATGGGACTCGCTAATGAGCAGTTCTTC. This chain connects TRBV19 to TRBJ2-1, with D possibly being TRBD2 (6 bases). CDR1 and CDR2 from the germline V gene are LNHDA and SQIVND (reference sequence). V was clipped by 3 bases and J by 7 bases, with 10 bases between them. This CDR3 is 13 amino acids long.

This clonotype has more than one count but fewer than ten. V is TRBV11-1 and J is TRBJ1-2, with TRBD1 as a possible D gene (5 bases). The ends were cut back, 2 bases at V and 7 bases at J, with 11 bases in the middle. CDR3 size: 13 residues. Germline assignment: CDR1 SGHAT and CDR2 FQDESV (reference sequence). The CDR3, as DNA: TGTGCCAGCAGCTTATCGCAGGGTCCTGGCTACACCTTC. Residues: CASSLSQGPGYTF.

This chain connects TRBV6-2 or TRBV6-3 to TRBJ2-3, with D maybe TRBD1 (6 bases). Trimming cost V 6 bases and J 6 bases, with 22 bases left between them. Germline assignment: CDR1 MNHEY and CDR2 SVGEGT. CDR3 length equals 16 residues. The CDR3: CASRGQYTGPGDTQYF. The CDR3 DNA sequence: TGTGCCAGCAGAGGGCAATATACAGGGCCAGGCGATACGCAGTATTTT.